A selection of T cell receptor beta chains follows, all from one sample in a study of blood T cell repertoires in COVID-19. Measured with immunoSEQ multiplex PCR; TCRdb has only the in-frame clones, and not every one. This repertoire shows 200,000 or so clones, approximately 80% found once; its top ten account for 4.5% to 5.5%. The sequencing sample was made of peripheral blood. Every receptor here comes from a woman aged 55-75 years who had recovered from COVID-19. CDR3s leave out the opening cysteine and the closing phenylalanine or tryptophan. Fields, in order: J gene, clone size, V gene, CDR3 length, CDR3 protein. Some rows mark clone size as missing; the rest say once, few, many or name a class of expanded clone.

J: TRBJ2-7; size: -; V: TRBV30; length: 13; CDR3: AWRLRYRGSYEQY
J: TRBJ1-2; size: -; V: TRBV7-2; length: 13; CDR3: ASSLRTGGDYGYT
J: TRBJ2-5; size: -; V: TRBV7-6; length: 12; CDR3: ASSLTSGQETQY
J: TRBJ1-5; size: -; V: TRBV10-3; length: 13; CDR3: AISESEQSNQPQH
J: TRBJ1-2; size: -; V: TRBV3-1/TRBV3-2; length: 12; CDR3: ASSHLDRTAGYT
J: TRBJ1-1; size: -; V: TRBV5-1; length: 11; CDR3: ASSESGQGGAF
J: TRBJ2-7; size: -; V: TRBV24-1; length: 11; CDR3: ATSAVGGVGQY
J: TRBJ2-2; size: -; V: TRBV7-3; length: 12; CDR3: ASSPGLTSGELF
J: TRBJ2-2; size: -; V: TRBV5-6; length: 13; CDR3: ASSPRLAGVGELF
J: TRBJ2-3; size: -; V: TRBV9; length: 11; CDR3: ASSVQGTDTQY
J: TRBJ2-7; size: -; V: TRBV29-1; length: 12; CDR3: SVGGLGASYEQY
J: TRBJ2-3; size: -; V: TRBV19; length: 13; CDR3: ASSDAGGLTDTQY
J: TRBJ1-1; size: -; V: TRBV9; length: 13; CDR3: ASSVRGTLNTEAF
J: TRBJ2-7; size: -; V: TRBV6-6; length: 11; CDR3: ASNNRGRYEQY
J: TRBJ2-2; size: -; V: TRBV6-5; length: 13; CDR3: ASYGTSGVTGELF
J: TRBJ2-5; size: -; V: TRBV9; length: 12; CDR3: ASSAQGWEETQY
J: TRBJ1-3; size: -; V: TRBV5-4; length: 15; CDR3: ASSFSAPGGWGNTIY
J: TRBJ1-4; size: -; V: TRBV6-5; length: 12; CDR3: ATKNRDVNEKLF
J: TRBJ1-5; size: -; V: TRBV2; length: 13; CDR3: ASNPDRASNQPQH
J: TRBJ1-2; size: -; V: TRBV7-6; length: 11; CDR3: ASSMGQGYGYT
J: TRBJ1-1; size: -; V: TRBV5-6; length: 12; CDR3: ASSRTGVDTEAF
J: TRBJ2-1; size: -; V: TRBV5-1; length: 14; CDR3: ASSLSRGDRGYEQF
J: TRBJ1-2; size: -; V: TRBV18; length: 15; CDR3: ASSPRRPGQGPYGYT
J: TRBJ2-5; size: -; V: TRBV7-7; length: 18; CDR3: ASSQRGLAERGGSIETQY
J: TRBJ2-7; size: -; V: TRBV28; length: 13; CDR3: ASSLTGVPTYEQY
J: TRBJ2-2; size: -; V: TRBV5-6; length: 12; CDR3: ASSLVGGTGELF
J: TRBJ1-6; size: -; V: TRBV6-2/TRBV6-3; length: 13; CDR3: ASSPGQGYNSPLH
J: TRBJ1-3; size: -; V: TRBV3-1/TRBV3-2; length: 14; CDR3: ASSLRAGDSGNTIY
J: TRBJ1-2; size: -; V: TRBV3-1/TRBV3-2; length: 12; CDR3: ASSQGRRDGGYT
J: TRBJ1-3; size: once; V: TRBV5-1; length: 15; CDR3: ASSLEGQTGSGNTIY
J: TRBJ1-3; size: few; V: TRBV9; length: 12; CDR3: ASSALSQGNTIY
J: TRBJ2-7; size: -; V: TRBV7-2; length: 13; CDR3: ASSRREGLSYEQY
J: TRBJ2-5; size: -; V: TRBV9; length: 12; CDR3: ASSPHQRGETQY
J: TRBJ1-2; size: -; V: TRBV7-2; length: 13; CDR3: ASSLEYRGPSGYT
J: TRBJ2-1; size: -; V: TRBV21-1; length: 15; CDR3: ASSKEIRDRVYNEQF
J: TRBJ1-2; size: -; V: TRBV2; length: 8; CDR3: ASSPGGHT
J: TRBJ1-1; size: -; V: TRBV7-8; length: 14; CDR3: ASSLVLGAINTEAF
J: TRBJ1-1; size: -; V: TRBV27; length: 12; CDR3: ASSLYRRDTEAF
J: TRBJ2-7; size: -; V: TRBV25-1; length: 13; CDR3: ASSEYTNHGQGQY
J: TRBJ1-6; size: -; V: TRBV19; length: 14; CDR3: ASSLLRGLLDSPLH
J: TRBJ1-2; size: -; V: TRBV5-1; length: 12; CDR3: ASSQGQGTYGYT
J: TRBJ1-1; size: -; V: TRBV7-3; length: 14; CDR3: ASRKNSGTGNTEAF
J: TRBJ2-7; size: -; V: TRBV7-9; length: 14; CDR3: ASSSGQLGFSYEQY
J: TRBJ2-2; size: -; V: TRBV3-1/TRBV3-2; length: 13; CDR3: ASSPGTGGTGELF
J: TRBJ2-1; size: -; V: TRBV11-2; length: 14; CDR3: ASSRISGLRYNEQF
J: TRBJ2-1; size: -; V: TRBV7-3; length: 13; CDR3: ASSLLGGDYNEQF
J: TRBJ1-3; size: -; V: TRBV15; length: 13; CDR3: ATSRVVDTGNTIY
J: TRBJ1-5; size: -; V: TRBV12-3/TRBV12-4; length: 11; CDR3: ASSWTTRQPQH
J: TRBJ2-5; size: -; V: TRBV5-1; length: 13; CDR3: ASSWRSLFQETQY
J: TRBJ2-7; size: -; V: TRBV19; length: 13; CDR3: ASSTPGQGAYEQY
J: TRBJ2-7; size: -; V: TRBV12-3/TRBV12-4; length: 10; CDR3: ASSTGSHEQY
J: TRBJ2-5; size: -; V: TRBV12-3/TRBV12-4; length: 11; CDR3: ASSSPGGETQY
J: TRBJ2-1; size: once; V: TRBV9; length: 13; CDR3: ASSVQASLGNEQF
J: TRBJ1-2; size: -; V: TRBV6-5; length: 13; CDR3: ASSYSWQGGHGYT
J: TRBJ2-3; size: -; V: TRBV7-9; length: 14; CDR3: ASSDIRDGSVDTQY